The rows below give T cell receptor beta chains drawn from one sample of a study of cytomegalovirus exposure and HLA in healthy donors. The assay was immunoSEQ multiplex PCR, and TCRdb's table has in-frame clones only and misses some. This sample has roughly 78,000 clones, with about 64% found just once. Sequencing was done on a sample of PBMCs. All receptors come from a man under 40 in good health and CMV-seropositive. Both conserved end residues are part of each CDR3. The D gene is left open where the match is weak. The size entry is marked missing in some rows and otherwise reads once, few, many or a size class.

cdr3_aa	cdr3_nt	clone_size	v_call	d_call	j_call
CATSRDKGYNQPQHF	TGTGCCACCAGCAGAGATAAGGGGTACAATCAGCCCCAGCATTTT	-	TRBV15	-	TRBJ1-5
CASYPRGLTLLNTEAFF	TGTGCCAGCTACCCAAGAGGGCTAACTTTATTAAACACTGAAGCTTTCTTT	-	TRBV18	-	TRBJ1-1
CASSLSRGGQFF	TGTGCCAGCAGTTTATCACGGGGGGGGCAGTTCTTC	-	TRBV28	TRBD2	TRBJ2-1
CASSANGQANEKLFF	TGTGCCAGCAGCGCAAACGGACAGGCTAATGAAAAACTGTTTTTT	few	TRBV9	TRBD1	TRBJ1-4
CASSRDRGETQYF	TGTGCCAGCAGCCGCGACAGGGGAGAGACCCAGTACTTC	-	TRBV5-5	TRBD1	TRBJ2-5
CSAGPGNEQFF	TGCAGTGCTGGTCCGGGTAATGAGCAGTTCTTC	-	TRBV20-1	-	TRBJ2-1
CASSASAYGYTF	TGTGCCAGCAGCGCAAGCGCCTATGGCTACACCTTC	-	TRBV5-6	-	TRBJ1-2
CASSLGTLGQTQNYGYTF	TGTGCCAGCAGCCTGGGGACCCTGGGACAGACACAAAACTATGGCTACACCTTC	-	TRBV7-6	TRBD1	TRBJ1-2
CSASGNGYTF	TGCAGTGCTAGTGGCAATGGCTACACCTTC	-	TRBV20-1	-	TRBJ1-2
CASSETGDQPQHF	TGTGCCAGCAGTGAAACAGGGGATCAGCCCCAGCATTTT	few	TRBV2	TRBD1	TRBJ1-5
CAHTGERWESSYEQYF	TGTGCCCATACAGGGGAGAGGTGGGAAAGCTCCTACGAGCAGTACTTC	-	TRBV21-1	-	TRBJ2-7
CASSPPSGGFYEQYF	TGTGCCAGCTCACCACCCAGCGGGGGTTTCTACGAGCAGTACTTC	-	TRBV18	TRBD2	TRBJ2-7
CASSPRTGETGELFF	TGTGCCAGTAGCCCTCGAACAGGAGAAACCGGGGAGCTGTTTTTT	-	TRBV19	-	TRBJ2-2
CASSPPVQRSGRGLSDTQYF	TGCGCCAGCAGCCCTCCAGTCCAAAGGAGCGGACGGGGGTTGTCAGATACGCAGTATTTT	-	TRBV4-1	-	TRBJ2-3
CASSRNTGQGTDQPQHF	TGTGCCAGCAGCCGTAATACGGGACAGGGTACGGATCAGCCCCAGCATTTT	few	TRBV7-2	TRBD1	TRBJ1-5
CASSLFGRGTGNTIYF	TGTGCCAGCAGTTTATTCGGCAGGGGGACTGGAAACACCATATATTTT	-	TRBV28	TRBD1	TRBJ1-3
CASSESLGNQPQHF	TGTGCCAGCAGTGAATCACTAGGAAATCAGCCCCAGCATTTT	-	TRBV6-1	-	TRBJ1-5
CASSPRQGRANTGELFF	TGTGCCAGCAGCCCCCGACAGGGGAGGGCGAACACCGGGGAGCTGTTTTTT	-	TRBV5-4	-	TRBJ2-2
CASSYRGVPQETQYF	TGTGCCAGCAGTTACCGGGGGGTACCCCAAGAGACCCAGTACTTC	few	TRBV6-5	TRBD2	TRBJ2-5
CASSGGPDQPQHF	TGTGCCAGTAGTGGGGGCCCGGATCAGCCCCAGCATTTT	once	TRBV19	-	TRBJ1-5
CASSFGLRLNTGELFF	TGTGCCAGCAGCTTTGGACTACGGTTGAACACCGGGGAGCTGTTTTTT	-	TRBV7-9	-	TRBJ2-2
CASSLDITATDTQYF	TGCGCCAGCAGCTTAGACATCACAGCCACAGATACGCAGTATTTT	-	TRBV5-1	-	TRBJ2-3
CASSLEPNTGELFF	TGTGCTAGCAGCTTAGAGCCGAACACCGGGGAGCTGTTTTTT	-	TRBV7-7	-	TRBJ2-2
CASSVGFYGAGEGTGELFF	TGTGCCAGCAGTGTTGGGTTCTACGGGGCGGGGGAAGGCACCGGGGAGCTGTTTTTT	-	TRBV6-1	TRBD2	TRBJ2-2
CASSHSDTPHGAYEQYF	TGTGCCAGCAGCCATTCAGACACGCCGCATGGGGCATACGAGCAGTACTTC	-	TRBV9	-	TRBJ2-7
CASTQRLHTGELFF	TGTGCCAGCACCCAGCGACTCCACACCGGGGAGCTGTTTTTT	-	TRBV2	-	TRBJ2-2
CASSDINTGELFF	TGCGCCAGCAGTGATATAAACACCGGGGAGCTGTTTTTT	-	TRBV10-2	-	TRBJ2-2
CASSPVQGPYEQYF	TGTGCCAGCAGCCCCGTCCAGGGTCCCTACGAGCAGTACTTC	-	TRBV9	-	TRBJ2-7
CASSLIGRAMEETQYF	TGTGCCAGCAGCTTAATCGGGAGGGCCATGGAGGAGACCCAGTACTTC	-	TRBV7-9	TRBD2	TRBJ2-5
CASSDPLGTSGRRDF	TGTGCCAGCAGCGACCCCTTAGGGACTAGCGGGAGGCGGGACTTC	-	TRBV28	TRBD2	TRBJ2-7
CASSVSASGSTPHSYNEQFF	TGTGCCAGCAGCGTTTCTGCTAGCGGGAGTACCCCTCACTCCTACAATGAGCAGTTCTTC	-	TRBV9	TRBD2	TRBJ2-1
CASKPPRQGTEAQYF	TGTGCCAGCAAACCGCCGAGACAGGGTACTGAAGCGCAGTATTTT	-	TRBV21-1	-	TRBJ2-3
CASSVSSGQGGRETQYF	TGTGCCAGCAGCGTTTCCTCGGGACAGGGGGGCCGCGAGACCCAGTACTTC	-	TRBV9	TRBD1	TRBJ2-5
CASCDSYTDTQYF	TGTGCCAGCTGCGACAGCTACACAGATACGCAGTATTTT	once	TRBV7-2	-	TRBJ2-3
CATRASGRSSYNEQFF	TGTGCCACCAGGGCTAGCGGGAGGAGCTCCTACAATGAGCAGTTCTTC	-	TRBV15	TRBD2	TRBJ2-1
CAATGAGGNTIYF	TGTGCCGCCACAGGGGCAGGGGGAAACACCATATATTTT	few	TRBV10-3	TRBD1	TRBJ1-3
CASSVEWGRKNEQFF	TGTGCCAGCAGCGTAGAGTGGGGGCGGAAGAATGAGCAGTTCTTC	-	TRBV9	-	TRBJ2-1
CASSSQGPYGYTF	TGTGCCAGCAGTTCACAGGGTCCCTATGGCTACACCTTC	few	TRBV28	-	TRBJ1-2
CASREGQHYEQYF	TGTGCCAGCAGAGAGGGACAGCACTACGAGCAGTACTTC	-	TRBV2	TRBD1	TRBJ2-7
CSIGGQGDTQYF	TGCAGCATTGGGGGACAGGGAGATACGCAGTATTTT	-	TRBV29-1	TRBD1	TRBJ2-3
CASSEAPGSSYEQYF	TGTGCCAGCAGTGAAGCACCTGGGAGCTCCTACGAGCAGTACTTC	-	TRBV6-1	-	TRBJ2-7
CASSVRNHGDEQFF	TGTGCCAGCAGTGTCCGGAACCACGGGGATGAGCAGTTCTTC	-	TRBV25-1	-	TRBJ2-1
CATKWGEAGELFF	TGCGCCACCAAGTGGGGGGAAGCCGGGGAGCTGTTTTTT	-	TRBV5-1	-	TRBJ2-2
CASSEPGLGGPETQYF	TGTGCCAGCAGTGAGCCGGGACTAGGGGGACCAGAGACCCAGTACTTC	-	TRBV6-1	TRBD2	TRBJ2-5
CSATAKNIQYF	TGCAGTGCTACTGCCAAAAACATTCAGTACTTC	-	TRBV20-1	-	TRBJ2-4
CASSTTVNTEAFF	TGTGCCAGCAGCACGACAGTTAACACTGAAGCTTTCTTT	-	TRBV13	-	TRBJ1-1
CASSGQNTGELFF	TGTGCCAGTAGTGGACAGAACACCGGGGAGCTGTTTTTT	-	TRBV19	-	TRBJ2-2
CASSALSGYGYTF	TGTGCCAGCAGCGCCCTGTCAGGGTACGGCTACACCTTC	-	TRBV7-9	-	TRBJ1-2
CASSQPTGQASNQPQHF	TGCGCCAGCAGCCAACCCACTGGACAGGCTAGCAATCAGCCCCAGCATTTT	-	TRBV4-1	TRBD1	TRBJ1-5
CASSSGGLADITGELFF	TGTGCCAGCAGCTCGGGGGGACTAGCGGATATTACCGGGGAGCTGTTTTTT	-	TRBV5-4	TRBD2	TRBJ2-2
CASSRNRDSGNSPLHF	TGTGCCAGCAGCCGTAACCGGGACAGCGGTAATTCACCCCTCCACTTT	-	TRBV11-2	TRBD1	TRBJ1-6